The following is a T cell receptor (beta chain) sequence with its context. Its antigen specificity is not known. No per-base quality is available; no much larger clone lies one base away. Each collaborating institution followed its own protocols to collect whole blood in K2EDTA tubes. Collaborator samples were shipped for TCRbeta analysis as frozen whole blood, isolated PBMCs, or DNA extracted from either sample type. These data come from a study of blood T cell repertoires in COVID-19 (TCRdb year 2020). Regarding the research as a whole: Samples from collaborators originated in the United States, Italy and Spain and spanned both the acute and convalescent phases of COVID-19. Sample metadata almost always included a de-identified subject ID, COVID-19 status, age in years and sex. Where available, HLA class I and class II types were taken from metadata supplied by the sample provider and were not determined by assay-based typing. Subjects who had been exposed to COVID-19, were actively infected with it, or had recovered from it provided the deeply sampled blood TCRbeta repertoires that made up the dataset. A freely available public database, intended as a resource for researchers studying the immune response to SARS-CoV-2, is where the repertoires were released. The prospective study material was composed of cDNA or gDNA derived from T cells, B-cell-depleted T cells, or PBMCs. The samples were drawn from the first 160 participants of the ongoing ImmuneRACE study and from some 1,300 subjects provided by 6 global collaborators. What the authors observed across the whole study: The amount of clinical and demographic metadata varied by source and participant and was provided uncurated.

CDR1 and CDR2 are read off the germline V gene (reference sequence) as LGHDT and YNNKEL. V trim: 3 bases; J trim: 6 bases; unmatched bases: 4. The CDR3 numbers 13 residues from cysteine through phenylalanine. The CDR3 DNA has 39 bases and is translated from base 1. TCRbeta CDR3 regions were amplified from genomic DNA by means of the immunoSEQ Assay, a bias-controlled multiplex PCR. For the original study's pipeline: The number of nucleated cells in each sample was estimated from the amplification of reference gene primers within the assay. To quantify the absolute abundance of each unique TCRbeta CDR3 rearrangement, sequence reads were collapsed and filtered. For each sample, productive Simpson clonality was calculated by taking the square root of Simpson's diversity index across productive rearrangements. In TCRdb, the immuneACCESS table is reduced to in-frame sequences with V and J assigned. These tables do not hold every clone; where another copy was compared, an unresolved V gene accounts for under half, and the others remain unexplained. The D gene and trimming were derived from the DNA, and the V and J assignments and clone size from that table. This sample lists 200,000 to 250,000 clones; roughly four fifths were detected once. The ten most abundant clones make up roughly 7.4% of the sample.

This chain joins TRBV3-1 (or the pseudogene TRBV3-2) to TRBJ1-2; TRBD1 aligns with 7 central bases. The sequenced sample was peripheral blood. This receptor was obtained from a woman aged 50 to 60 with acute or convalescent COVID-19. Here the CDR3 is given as CASSHGQENGYTF. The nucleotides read TGTGCCAGCAGCCATGGACAGGAGAATGGCTACACCTTC.